A single TCR beta chain is shown here with its context. The sample belongs to a study of T cell changes during pregnancy in multiple sclerosis. Profiled with immunoSEQ multiplex PCR; TCRdb holds only in-frame clones, not every one. The data show around 45,000 clones, with 90% to 95% seen just once and less than 0.95% held by the top ten. V was clipped by 5 bases and J by 0 bases, with 5 bases between them. The germline CDR1 and CDR2 sequences are GTSNPN and SVGIG (reference sequence). CDR3 length: 12 amino acids. The clonotype originates from a female donor with multiple sclerosis, enrolled in a pregnancy study. The sample here was CD4+ T cells from peripheral blood mononuclear cells, taken before pregnancy. The V call is TRBV30, the J call TRBJ1-3; D gene unclear. The DNA for the CDR3 is TGTGCCTGGGGGCTCTCTGGAAACACCATATATTTT. As protein: CAWGLSGNTIYF.